The T cell receptor (beta chain) described here comes from a study of blood T cell repertoires in COVID-19. Study in general: The cDNA or gDNA used as material had been derived from T cells, B-cell-depleted T cells, or PBMCs.

The participants were between about 18 and 90 years old and came from about two dozen US areas. The study assigned cohorts using participant-reported clinical history. Recovery among Cohort 3 donors was established by two negative PCRs, clearance, or symptom resolution. Looked up from germline, CDR1 is SGHDT and CDR2 is YYEEEE. This CDR3 has 12 amino acids. Trimming left V 0 bases short and J 8 bases short, with 8 bases between. Clones were read by immunoSEQ multiplex PCR, and TCRdb kept only the in-frame ones, dropping some. The sample consists of 200,000 to 250,000 clones, approximately 80% of them appearing once.

Sequenced input: PBMCs or T cells enriched from blood (not recorded which). The receptor was derived from a man aged 55 to 69 who had recovered from COVID-19. The chain couples TRBV5-6 to TRBJ1-1; D unclear. The CDR3: CASSLVAGEAFF. The CDR3 bases are TGTGCCAGCAGCTTGGTAGCCGGAGAAGCTTTCTTT.